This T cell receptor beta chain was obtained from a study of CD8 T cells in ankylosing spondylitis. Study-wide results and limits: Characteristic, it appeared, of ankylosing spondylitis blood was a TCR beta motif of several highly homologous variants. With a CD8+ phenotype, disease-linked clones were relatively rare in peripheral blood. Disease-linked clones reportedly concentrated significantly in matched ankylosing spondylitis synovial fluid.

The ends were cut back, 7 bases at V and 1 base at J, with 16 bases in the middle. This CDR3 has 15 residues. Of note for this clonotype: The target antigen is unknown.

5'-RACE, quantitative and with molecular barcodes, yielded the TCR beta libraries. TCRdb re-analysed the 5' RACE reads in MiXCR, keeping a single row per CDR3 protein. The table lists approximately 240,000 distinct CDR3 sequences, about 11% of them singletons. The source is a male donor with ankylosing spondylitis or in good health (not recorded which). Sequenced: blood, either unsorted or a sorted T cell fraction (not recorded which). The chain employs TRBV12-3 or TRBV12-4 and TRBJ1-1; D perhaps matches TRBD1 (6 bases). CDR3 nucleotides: TGTGCCAGCACCTTGGGAAGGGGGTGGAACACTGAAGCTTTCTTT. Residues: CASTLGRGWNTEAFF.